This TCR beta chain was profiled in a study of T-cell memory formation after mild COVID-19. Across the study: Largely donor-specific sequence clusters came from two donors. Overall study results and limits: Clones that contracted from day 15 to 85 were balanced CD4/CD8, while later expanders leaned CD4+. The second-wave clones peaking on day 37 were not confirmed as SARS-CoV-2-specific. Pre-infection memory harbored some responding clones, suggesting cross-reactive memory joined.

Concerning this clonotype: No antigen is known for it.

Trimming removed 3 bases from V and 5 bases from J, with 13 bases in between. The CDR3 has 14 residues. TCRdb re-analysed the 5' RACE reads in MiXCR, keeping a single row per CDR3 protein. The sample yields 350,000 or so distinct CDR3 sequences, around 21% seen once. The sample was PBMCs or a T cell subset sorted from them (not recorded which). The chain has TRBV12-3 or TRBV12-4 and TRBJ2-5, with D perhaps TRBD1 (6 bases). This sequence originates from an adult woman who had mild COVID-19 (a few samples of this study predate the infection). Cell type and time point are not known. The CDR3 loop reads CASSFSYQGETQYF. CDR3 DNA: TGTGCCAGCAGTTTCTCCTATCAGGGGGAGACCCAGTACTTC.